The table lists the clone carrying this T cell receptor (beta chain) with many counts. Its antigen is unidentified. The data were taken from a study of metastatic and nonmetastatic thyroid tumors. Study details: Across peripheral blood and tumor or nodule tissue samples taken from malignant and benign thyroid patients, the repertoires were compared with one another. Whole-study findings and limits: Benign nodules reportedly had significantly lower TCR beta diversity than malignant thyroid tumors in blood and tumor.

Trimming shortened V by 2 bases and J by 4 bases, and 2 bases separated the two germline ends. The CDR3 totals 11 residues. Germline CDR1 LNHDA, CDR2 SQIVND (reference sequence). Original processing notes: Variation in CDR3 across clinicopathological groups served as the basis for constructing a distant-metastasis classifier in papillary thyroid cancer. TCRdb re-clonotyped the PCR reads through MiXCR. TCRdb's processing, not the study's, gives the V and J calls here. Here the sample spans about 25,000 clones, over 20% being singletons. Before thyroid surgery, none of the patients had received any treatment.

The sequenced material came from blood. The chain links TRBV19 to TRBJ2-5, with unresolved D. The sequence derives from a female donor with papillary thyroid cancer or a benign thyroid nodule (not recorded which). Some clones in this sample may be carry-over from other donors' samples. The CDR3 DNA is TGTGCCAGTAGTATATCAGAGACCCAGTACTTC. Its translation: CASSISETQYF. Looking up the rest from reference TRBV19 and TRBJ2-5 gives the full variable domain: DGGITQSPKYLFRKEGQNVTLSCEQNLNHDAMYWYRQDPGQGLRLIYYSQIVNDFQKGDIAEGYSVSREKKESFPLTVTSAQKNPTAFYLCASSISETQYFGPGTRLLVL.